The present entry profiles one T cell receptor (beta chain) with its context. Sequencing used immunoSEQ multiplex PCR; TCRdb keeps in-frame clones, though not all of them. The table records some 140,000 clones, almost 80% of them present only once. The germline CDR1 and CDR2 sequences are SGHTA and FQGNSA. Trimming removed 3 bases from V and 2 bases from J, with 11 bases in between. This CDR3 is built from 15 residues. This entry comes from a study of blood T cell repertoires in COVID-19. Overall study: Samples taken during acute and convalescent COVID-19 were collected in the United States, Italy and Spain. T cells, B-cell-depleted T cells, or PBMCs supplied cDNA or gDNA.

This chain uses TRBV7-2 with TRBJ2-1, with D perhaps TRBD2 (7 bases). The sample consisted of peripheral blood. The TCR sequence derives from a man aged 60 to 75 who had recovered from COVID-19. CDR3 sequence (DNA): TGTGCCAGCAGCTTGGGGGGGCAGACCTACAATGAGCAGTTCTTC. Translation: CASSLGGQTYNEQFF.